Following are 25 T cell receptor beta chains from one sample sequenced in a study of radiation and T cells in renal cell carcinoma. The table came from immunoSEQ multiplex PCR; TCRdb's copy has only in-frame clones and leaves some out. The sample contains roughly 150,000 clones, about nine tenths of which appear only once. Time point here: blood 2 weeks post-SBRT. Sample treatment: 15 Gy SBRT to primary tumor, nephrectomy 4 weeks later. The input for sequencing was blood, taken from a patient whose treatment included radiotherapy and nephrectomy. These TCRs come from a woman in her forties or fifties with renal cell carcinoma.

The chain links TRBV13 to TRBJ1-3; TRBD1 agrees at 8 bases. CDR1 and CDR2 (germline): PRHDT, FYEKMQ (reference sequence). V was pared by 4 bases and J by 4 bases, with 6 bases of the junction left unmatched. The CDR3 length is 15 residues. This CDR3 is CASSSTGVWGNTIYF. The CDR3 coding sequence is TGTGCCAGCAGCTCGACAGGGGTATGGGGAAACACCATATATTTT.

This sequence joins TRBV9 and TRBJ2-3; D unresolved. Trimming pared 0 bases from V and 2 bases from J, leaving 10 bases between. The length of the CDR3 is 15 residues. The germline V gene has CDR1 SGDLS and CDR2 YYNGEE. The CDR3 loop is CASSVVLGPTDTQYF. CDR3 in DNA: TGTGCCAGCAGCGTAGTTCTGGGTCCCACAGATACGCAGTATTTT. Filled out from reference TRBV9 and TRBJ2-3, the complete variable domain reads DSGVTQTPKHLITATGQRVTLRCSPRSGDLSVYWYQQSLDQGLQFLIQYYNGEERAKGNILERFSAQQFPDLHSELNLSSLELGDSALYFCASSVVLGPTDTQYFGPGTRLTVL.

The chain couples TRBV13 to TRBJ2-7; no firm D call. Trimming left V 3 bases short and J 2 bases short, with 5 bases between. Germline lookup yields CDR1 PRHDT and CDR2 FYEKMQ (reference sequence). This CDR3 spans 12 amino acids. The CDR3 reads CASSFTPYEQYF. CDR3 coding DNA: TGTGCCAGCAGCTTTACCCCCTACGAGCAGTACTTC.

J is TRBJ1-5 and V is TRBV15; 8 bases are shared with TRBD1. This CDR3 has 14 residues. J gave up 5 bases and V 3 bases, and 3 bases lay outside the gene matches. Per the germline V gene, CDR1 is LNHNV and CDR2 is YYDKDF (reference sequence). The CDR3 DNA reads as TGTGCCACCAGCAGTGGCAGGGGGCATCAGCCCCAGCATTTT. This gives the protein CATSSGRGHQPQHF.

The rearrangement joins TRBV7-2 to TRBJ2-7, with no clear D. V was cut by 5 bases and J by 0 bases, with 5 bases left in between. The CDR3 extends over 12 amino acids. Germline V lookup: CDR1 SGHTA, CDR2 FQGNSA. The CDR3 nucleotides read TGTGCCAGCAGCACGAGCTCCTACGAGCAGTACTTC. It is translated as CASSTSSYEQYF.

The chain combines TRBV5-1 with TRBJ1-2, with TRBD1 matching 10 bases. There are 17 residues in the CDR3. Per germline, CDR1 SGHRS and CDR2 YFSETQ. J gave up 8 bases and V 0 bases, and 13 bases lay outside the gene matches. The DNA for the CDR3 is TGCGCCAGCAGCTTGGAACCGGGACAGGGGATCATGAACGGCTACACCTTC. It is translated as CASSLEPGQGIMNGYTF.

The rearrangement uses TRBV9 and TRBJ2-1; 9 nucleotides agree with TRBD1. J lost 12 bases, V lost 0 bases, and 10 bases had no gene match. Germline V lookup: CDR1 SGDLS, CDR2 YYNGEE. The CDR3 is 15 amino acids. The CDR3: CASSVVPGQGVGQFF. DNA of the CDR3: TGTGCCAGCAGCGTAGTGCCGGGACAGGGTGTTGGGCAGTTCTTC.

This clone was seen more than once but under ten times. The chain combines TRBV6-1 with TRBJ1-4, with TRBD1 matching 9 bases. The J segment lost 5 bases and the V segment lost 4 bases, leaving 2 bases of the junction unmatched. The CDR3 is 14 residues long. Germline V lookup: CDR1 MNHNS, CDR2 SASEGT. The CDR3: CASSADRGNEKLFF. The CDR3 DNA reads TGTGCCAGCAGTGCCGACAGGGGGAATGAAAAACTGTTTTTT.

The J gene is TRBJ1-6, the V gene TRBV4-1, with TRBD1 as a possible D gene (5 bases). This CDR3 region has 15 residues. Trimming removed 3 bases at V and 7 bases at J, with 13 bases between. Germline CDR1 MGHRA, CDR2 YSYEKL. DNA for the CDR3: TGCGCCAGCAGCCAGTTAACCCGGGGGAATTCACCCCTCCACTTT. This encodes CASSQLTRGNSPLHF.

This rearrangement joins TRBV2 to TRBJ2-1; D is undetermined. CDR3 size: 16 residues. Germline CDR1 and CDR2: SNHLY and FYNNEI. V shed 8 bases and J shed 4 bases, with 21 bases lying between them. The CDR3 coding sequence is TGTGCCAGCGACAAAATGTCCCCTAAGCTTTACAATGAGCAGTTCTTC. Its protein is CASDKMSPKLYNEQFF.

The chain recombines TRBV21-1 with TRBJ1-4. TRBV21-1 is annotated as a pseudogene. The CDR3 is 14 residues long. Here the CDR3 DNA reads TGTGCCAGCAGTGGCAGCGACCGTAATGAAAAACTGTTTTTT. It is translated as CASSGSDRNEKLFF.

The chain uses TRBV7-2 and TRBJ1-1, with D maybe TRBD1 (5 bases). Germline V gives CDR1 SGHTA, CDR2 FQGNSA. The CDR3 extends over 15 amino acids. Trimming pared 4 bases from V and 4 bases from J, leaving 16 bases between. CDR3 nucleotides: TGTGCCAGCAGCTACGACAGCCAAGCAATCACTGAAGCTTTCTTT. Its protein is CASSYDSQAITEAFF.

This chain joins TRBV6-5 and TRBJ2-7, with 9 bases that match TRBD1. Germline lookup yields CDR1 MNHEY and CDR2 SVGAGI. The CDR3 contains 14 residues. J gave up 3 bases and V 9 bases, and 9 bases lay outside the gene matches. The CDR3 DNA reads as TGTGCCAGTGCCCCCGGGACAGGGAACTACGAGCAGTACTTC. Amino acid sequence: CASAPGTGNYEQYF.

This chain connects TRBV6-1 to TRBJ2-5; tentatively, D is TRBD2 (6 bases). CDR1 and CDR2 from the germline V gene are MNHNS and SASEGT. This CDR3 contains 14 residues. Trimming removed 2 bases at V and 4 bases at J, with 11 bases between. CDR3 sequence reads: CASSESLAVETQYF. In DNA, the CDR3 is TGTGCCAGCAGTGAATCACTAGCTGTAGAGACCCAGTACTTC.

The gene calls are TRBV18 and TRBJ2-3; D is unclear. The CDR3 has 15 residues. V lost 2 bases to trimming and J lost 0 bases, with 9 bases between them. Germline assignment: CDR1 KGHSH and CDR2 LQKENI. CDR3 DNA: TGTGCCAGCTCACCAAGTACGGCTAGCACAGATACGCAGTATTTT. Amino acid sequence: CASSPSTASTDTQYF.

The chain joins TRBV5-1 to TRBJ2-7, with TRBD1 matching 9 bases. This CDR3 is built from 14 residues. V shed 1 base and J 6 bases; nucleotides not matched to a gene: 5. Germline lookup yields CDR1 SGHRS and CDR2 YFSETQ. The DNA for the CDR3 is TGCGCCAGCAGCTTGCCGACAGGGGGTTCCGAGCAGTACTTC. This gives the protein CASSLPTGGSEQYF.

This clone appeared a few times. The V and J genes are TRBV7-2 and TRBJ1-1; D is ambiguous. The CDR3 covers 13 residues. Germline assignment: CDR1 SGHTA and CDR2 FQGNSA. Trimming removed 5 bases at V and 4 bases at J, with 11 bases between. CDR3 bases: TGTGCCAGCAGCCGAACCAGAAGCACTGAAGCTTTCTTT. This translates into CASSRTRSTEAFF.

This chain connects TRBV10-2 to TRBJ2-7; no definite D call. Germline values: CDR1 WSHSY, CDR2 SAAADI. This CDR3 contains 12 residues. V was shortened by 0 bases and J by 6 bases, with 6 bases between the two germline ends. The CDR3 loop is CASSESLTEQYF. The DNA of the CDR3 is TGCGCCAGCAGTGAGTCGCTGACCGAGCAGTACTTC.

In its sample, this clone was seen once. This rearrangement joins TRBV7-2 to TRBJ2-1; 13 nucleotides match TRBD2. V dropped 2 bases and J dropped 5; count of bases not matched to a gene: 3. The CDR3 contains 16 residues. The germline V gene has CDR1 SGHTA and CDR2 FQGNSA. The CDR3 nucleotides are TGTGCCAGCAGCTTAACTAGCGGGGGGGGTCACAATGAGCAGTTCTTC. This translates into CASSLTSGGGHNEQFF. Looking up the rest from reference TRBV7-2 and TRBJ2-1 gives the full variable domain: GAGVSQSPSNKVTEKGKDVELRCDPISGHTALYWYRQSLGQGLEFLIYFQGNSAPDKSGLPSDRFSAERTGGSVSTLTIQRTQQEDSAVYLCASSLTSGGGHNEQFFGPGTRLTVL.

V is TRBV29-1 and J is TRBJ1-2, with TRBD1 as a possible D gene (5 bases). This CDR3 spans 13 amino acids. Germline loops: CDR1 SQVTM, CDR2 ANQGSEA. Trimming stripped 3 bases from V and 4 bases from J, with 12 bases between. CDR3 sequence reads: CSVEPGLGYGYTF. The DNA for the CDR3 is TGCAGCGTTGAGCCGGGACTAGGCTATGGCTACACCTTC.

V is TRBV19 and J is TRBJ1-5, with TRBD1 identical over 7 bases. This CDR3 is 16 amino acids long. V lost 5 bases and J lost 0; bases outside the gene matches: 7. Germline V gene sequence: CDR1 LNHDA, CDR2 SQIVND (reference sequence). The DNA for the CDR3 is TGTGCCAGTAGTTCCGAGACAGGGTATAGCAATCAGCCCCAGCATTTT. This gives the protein CASSSETGYSNQPQHF.

This rearrangement joins TRBV2 to TRBJ1-6; D might be TRBD1 (5 bases). Germline V CDR1 and CDR2: SNHLY, FYNNEI. CDR3 length: 15 residues. Trimming removed 5 bases at V and 7 bases at J, with 15 bases between. The CDR3 loop reads CASSLRTGENSPLHF. The CDR3 nucleotides read TGTGCCAGCAGTCTCAGAACAGGTGAAAATTCACCCCTCCACTTT.

V and J are TRBV14 and TRBJ2-2; no definite D call. There are 14 residues in the CDR3. Germline CDR1 reads SGHDN; CDR2 reads FVKESK. Trimming pared 1 base from V and 4 bases from J, leaving 7 bases between. The CDR3 reads CASSQGLLTGELFF. The CDR3 DNA is TGTGCCAGCAGCCAAGGGCTGCTCACCGGGGAGCTGTTTTTT.

The CDR3 DNA sequence: TGTGCCAGCAGAAACGGGGGGTCTGGTAATGAAAAACTGTTTTTT. Its translation is CASRNGGSGNEKLFF. J is TRBJ1-4 and V is TRBV6-6; perhaps TRBD1 as D (5 bases). V lost 6 bases and J 4 bases, leaving 15 bases between the germline ends. This CDR3 spans 15 amino acids. The germline V gene has CDR1 MNHNY and CDR2 SVGAGI (reference sequence).

In this sample, this clone turned up once. The chain joins TRBV5-1 to TRBJ1-5; D gene uncertain. The CDR3 runs 15 residues. CDR1 and CDR2 from the germline V gene are SGHRS and YFSETQ. V lost 4 bases and J lost 3, with 14 bases in between. The CDR3 sequence: CASSPGNSPNQPQHF. Written as DNA, the CDR3 is TGCGCCAGCAGCCCTGGCAACAGCCCCAATCAGCCCCAGCATTTT.